A selection of T cell receptor beta chains follows, all from one sample in a study of shared clonotypes between healthy human individuals. The protocol was immunoSEQ multiplex PCR, while the TCRdb copy is restricted to in-frame clones and leaves out a portion. The sample lists roughly 1.4 million clones; about 98.5% were seen once. The sample comprised naive CD4+ T cells sorted from blood. These receptors were collected from a man aged 25-40 years in good health. Both conserved end residues are part of each CDR3. D genes are given only for firm matches. Clone size, where shown, is once, few, many, or a class for clones that have expanded.

d_gene: .; len: 20; abundance: .; v_gene: TRBV10-1; j_gene: TRBJ1-5; CDR3aa: CASSPRPTFQGHRASQPQHF; CDR3nt: TGCGCCAGCAGTCCTCGACCGACCTTCCAGGGGCATAGGGCTAGTCAGCCCCAGCATTTT
d_gene: TRBD2; len: 17; abundance: .; v_gene: TRBV18; j_gene: TRBJ2-2; CDR3aa: CASSPLGLAGATGELFF; CDR3nt: TGTGCCAGCTCACCTTTAGGACTAGCGGGAGCCACCGGGGAGCTGTTTTTT
d_gene: TRBD1; len: 13; abundance: .; v_gene: TRBV6-5; j_gene: TRBJ2-1; CDR3aa: CASSYSIRDRQFF; CDR3nt: TGTGCCAGCAGTTACTCGATACGGGACAGGCAGTTCTTC
d_gene: TRBD1; len: 16; abundance: .; v_gene: TRBV5-6; j_gene: TRBJ1-5; CDR3aa: CASSLRGQVSNQPQHF; CDR3nt: TGTGCCAGCAGCTTGAGGGGGCAGGTTAGCAATCAGCCCCAGCATTTT
d_gene: .; len: 16; abundance: .; v_gene: TRBV18; j_gene: TRBJ2-3; CDR3aa: CASSPGRAISTDTQYF; CDR3nt: TGTGCCAGCTCACCGGGGCGGGCGATAAGCACAGATACGCAGTATTTT
d_gene: TRBD2; len: 20; abundance: .; v_gene: TRBV30; j_gene: TRBJ2-2; CDR3aa: CAWSVLLLAGGPGDTGELFF; CDR3nt: TGTGCCTGGAGTGTACTGTTACTAGCGGGAGGGCCGGGAGACACCGGGGAGCTGTTTTTT
d_gene: TRBD2; len: 14; abundance: .; v_gene: TRBV13; j_gene: TRBJ2-3; CDR3aa: CASSIGTMIDTQYF; CDR3nt: TGTGCCAGCAGCATAGGGACTATGATCGATACGCAGTATTTT
d_gene: .; len: 15; abundance: .; v_gene: TRBV19; j_gene: TRBJ2-7; CDR3aa: CASSISAGTSYEQYF; CDR3nt: TGTGCCAGTAGTATCTCCGCCGGGACCTCCTACGAGCAGTACTTC
d_gene: .; len: 14; abundance: .; v_gene: TRBV14; j_gene: TRBJ1-1; CDR3aa: CASSQVGFTTEAFF; CDR3nt: TGTGCCAGCAGCCAAGTGGGATTTACCACTGAAGCTTTCTTT
d_gene: .; len: 15; abundance: .; v_gene: TRBV2; j_gene: TRBJ2-1; CDR3aa: CASSERQGSYNEQFF; CDR3nt: TGTGCCAGCAGTGAAAGGCAGGGCTCCTACAATGAGCAGTTCTTC
d_gene: .; len: 19; abundance: .; v_gene: TRBV4-1; j_gene: TRBJ2-7; CDR3aa: CASSQDQRLGQGNAYEQYF; CDR3nt: TGCGCCAGCAGCCAAGATCAACGGCTCGGGCAGGGGAATGCCTACGAGCAGTACTTC
d_gene: .; len: 14; abundance: .; v_gene: TRBV11-3; j_gene: TRBJ2-5; CDR3aa: CASSSAEGDETQYF; CDR3nt: TGTGCCAGCAGCTCCGCCGAGGGTGATGAGACCCAGTACTTC
d_gene: .; len: 14; abundance: .; v_gene: TRBV19; j_gene: TRBJ1-1; CDR3aa: CASGPGTLNTEAFF; CDR3nt: TGTGCCAGTGGACCTGGGACCCTGAACACTGAAGCTTTCTTT
d_gene: .; len: 17; abundance: .; v_gene: TRBV7-6; j_gene: TRBJ2-3; CDR3aa: CASSLGASGFYTDTQYF; CDR3nt: TGTGCCAGCAGCTTAGGGGCCTCGGGTTTTTACACAGATACGCAGTATTTT
d_gene: .; len: 14; abundance: .; v_gene: TRBV2; j_gene: TRBJ2-1; CDR3aa: CASSAGGLGFEQFF; CDR3nt: TGTGCCAGCAGTGCCGGGGGTCTTGGCTTTGAGCAGTTCTTC
d_gene: TRBD2; len: 14; abundance: .; v_gene: TRBV18; j_gene: TRBJ2-5; CDR3aa: CASSPVSGEETQYF; CDR3nt: TGTGCCAGCTCACCCGTCAGCGGGGAAGAGACCCAGTACTTC
d_gene: .; len: 14; abundance: .; v_gene: TRBV25-1; j_gene: TRBJ1-4; CDR3aa: CASSGRGAGEKLFF; CDR3nt: TGTGCCAGCAGTGGTCGGGGGGCAGGTGAAAAACTGTTTTTT
d_gene: TRBD2; len: 13; abundance: .; v_gene: TRBV29-1; j_gene: TRBJ2-7; CDR3aa: CSVDETSGTVRYF; CDR3nt: TGCAGCGTTGACGAGACTAGCGGGACTGTGCGGTACTTC
d_gene: .; len: 12; abundance: once; v_gene: TRBV18; j_gene: TRBJ2-5; CDR3aa: CASSPPDETQYF; CDR3nt: TGTGCCAGCTCACCACCGGATGAGACCCAGTACTTC
d_gene: TRBD1; len: 14; abundance: .; v_gene: TRBV7-6; j_gene: TRBJ2-7; CDR3aa: CASSLKDRPYEQYF; CDR3nt: TGTGCCAGCAGCTTAAAGGACAGGCCCTACGAGCAGTACTTC
d_gene: .; len: 16; abundance: .; v_gene: TRBV6-1; j_gene: TRBJ1-5; CDR3aa: CASSEAHRLSNQPQHF; CDR3nt: TGTGCCAGCAGTGAAGCGCACCGGCTTAGCAATCAGCCCCAGCATTTT
d_gene: TRBD1; len: 14; abundance: .; v_gene: TRBV7-9; j_gene: TRBJ2-7; CDR3aa: CASSHSGGRGEQYF; CDR3nt: TGTGCCAGCAGCCATTCAGGGGGCAGGGGCGAGCAGTACTTC
d_gene: .; len: 13; abundance: .; v_gene: TRBV4-1; j_gene: TRBJ2-7; CDR3aa: CASRPPASYEQYF; CDR3nt: TGCGCCAGCAGGCCACCGGCTTCCTACGAGCAGTACTTC
d_gene: TRBD2; len: 15; abundance: .; v_gene: TRBV11-2; j_gene: TRBJ2-5; CDR3aa: CASSPLAVPGETQYF; CDR3nt: TGTGCCAGCAGCCCGCTAGCGGTCCCCGGGGAGACCCAGTACTTC
d_gene: .; len: 15; abundance: .; v_gene: TRBV19; j_gene: TRBJ2-5; CDR3aa: CASSTNPGTWETQYF; CDR3nt: TGTGCCAGTAGTACTAATCCCGGGACTTGGGAGACCCAGTACTTC
d_gene: TRBD1; len: 17; abundance: .; v_gene: TRBV9; j_gene: TRBJ1-1; CDR3aa: CASSVGGTGVLNTEAFF; CDR3nt: TGTGCCAGCAGCGTAGGTGGGACAGGGGTATTGAACACTGAAGCTTTCTTT
d_gene: TRBD2; len: 18; abundance: .; v_gene: TRBV29-1; j_gene: TRBJ2-7; CDR3aa: CSVQVPAGGIWDSYEQYF; CDR3nt: TGCAGCGTTCAGGTGCCAGCGGGAGGGATTTGGGACTCCTACGAGCAGTACTTC
d_gene: TRBD2; len: 18; abundance: .; v_gene: TRBV14; j_gene: TRBJ2-5; CDR3aa: CASSQTGGTSGYQETQYF; CDR3nt: TGTGCCAGCAGCCAAACCGGTGGGACTAGCGGGTACCAAGAGACCCAGTACTTC
d_gene: TRBD2; len: 14; abundance: .; v_gene: TRBV10-3; j_gene: TRBJ2-7; CDR3aa: CAISEQAGETPEYF; CDR3nt: TGTGCCATCAGTGAGCAAGCGGGAGAGACTCCTGAGTACTTC
d_gene: .; len: 14; abundance: once; v_gene: TRBV11-3; j_gene: TRBJ2-3; CDR3aa: CASSPSYAPDTQYF; CDR3nt: TGTGCCAGCAGCCCGTCATACGCCCCAGATACGCAGTATTTT
d_gene: TRBD2; len: 16; abundance: .; v_gene: TRBV9; j_gene: TRBJ2-3; CDR3aa: CASSAVGGLVPDTQYF; CDR3nt: TGTGCCAGCAGCGCCGTCGGAGGACTAGTGCCAGATACGCAGTATTTT
d_gene: TRBD2; len: 13; abundance: .; v_gene: TRBV28; j_gene: TRBJ2-7; CDR3aa: CASSGYLSYEQYF; CDR3nt: TGTGCCAGTAGCGGGTACCTTTCCTACGAGCAGTACTTC
d_gene: TRBD2; len: 16; abundance: .; v_gene: TRBV10-3; j_gene: TRBJ2-7; CDR3aa: CAISYETSGNFHEQYF; CDR3nt: TGTGCCATCAGCTATGAGACTAGCGGGAATTTCCACGAGCAGTACTTC
d_gene: .; len: 12; abundance: .; v_gene: TRBV5-8; j_gene: TRBJ1-2; CDR3aa: CASSLGRDGYTF; CDR3nt: TGTGCCAGCAGCTTGGGTAGGGACGGCTACACCTTC
d_gene: .; len: 15; abundance: .; v_gene: TRBV9; j_gene: TRBJ2-5; CDR3aa: CASSVDVVSQETQYF; CDR3nt: TGTGCCAGCAGCGTAGATGTAGTCAGCCAAGAGACCCAGTACTTC
d_gene: .; len: 13; abundance: .; v_gene: TRBV9; j_gene: TRBJ2-1; CDR3aa: CASSVGTAREQFF; CDR3nt: TGTGCCAGCAGCGTAGGAACCGCACGGGAGCAGTTCTTC
d_gene: .; len: 15; abundance: once; v_gene: TRBV18; j_gene: TRBJ2-7; CDR3aa: CASSPTVTQLYEQYF; CDR3nt: TGTGCCAGCTCACCAACAGTTACTCAGTTATACGAGCAGTACTTC
d_gene: .; len: 8; abundance: .; v_gene: TRBV5-1; j_gene: TRBJ2-7; CDR3aa: CARYEQYF; CDR3nt: TGCGCCAGGTACGAGCAGTACTTC
d_gene: TRBD2; len: 16; abundance: .; v_gene: TRBV7-2; j_gene: TRBJ2-5; CDR3aa: CASSPRGGRIQETQYF; CDR3nt: TGTGCCAGCAGCCCCCGGGGCGGGAGGATCCAAGAGACCCAGTACTTC